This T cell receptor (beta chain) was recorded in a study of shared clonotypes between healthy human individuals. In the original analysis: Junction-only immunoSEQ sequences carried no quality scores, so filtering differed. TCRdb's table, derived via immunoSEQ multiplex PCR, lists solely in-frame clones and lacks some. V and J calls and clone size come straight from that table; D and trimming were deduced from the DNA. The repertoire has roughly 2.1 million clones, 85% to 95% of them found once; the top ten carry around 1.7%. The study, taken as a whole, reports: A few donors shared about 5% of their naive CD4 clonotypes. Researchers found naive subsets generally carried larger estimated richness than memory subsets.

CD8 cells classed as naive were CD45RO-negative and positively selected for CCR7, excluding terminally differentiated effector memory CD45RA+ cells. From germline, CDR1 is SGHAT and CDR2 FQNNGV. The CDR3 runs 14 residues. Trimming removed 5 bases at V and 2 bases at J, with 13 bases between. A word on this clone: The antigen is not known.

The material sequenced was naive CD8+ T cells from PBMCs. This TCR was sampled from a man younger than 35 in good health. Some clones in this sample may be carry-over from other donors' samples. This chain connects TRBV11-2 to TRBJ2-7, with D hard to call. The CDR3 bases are TGTGCCAGCAGCCCTGCTCGGGTTACCTACGAGCAGTACTTC. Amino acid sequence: CASSPARVTYEQYF. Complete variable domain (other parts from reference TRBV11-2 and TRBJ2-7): EAGVAQSPRYKIIEKRQSVAFWCNPISGHATLYWYQQILGQGPKLLIQFQNNGVVDDSQLPKDRFSAERLKGVDSTLKIQPAKLEDSAVYLCASSPARVTYEQYFGPGTRLTVT.